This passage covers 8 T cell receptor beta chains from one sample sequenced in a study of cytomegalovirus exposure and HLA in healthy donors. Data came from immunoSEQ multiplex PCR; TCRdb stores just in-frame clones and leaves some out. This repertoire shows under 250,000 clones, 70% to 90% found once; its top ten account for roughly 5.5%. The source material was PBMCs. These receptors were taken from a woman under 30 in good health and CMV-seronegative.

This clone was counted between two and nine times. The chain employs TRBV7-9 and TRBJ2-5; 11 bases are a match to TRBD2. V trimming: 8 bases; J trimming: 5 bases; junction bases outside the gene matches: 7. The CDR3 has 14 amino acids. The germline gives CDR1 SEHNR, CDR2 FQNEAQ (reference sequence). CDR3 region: CASSLAGGRETQYF. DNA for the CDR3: TGTGCCAGCTCCTTAGCGGGGGGGAGGGAGACCCAGTACTTC. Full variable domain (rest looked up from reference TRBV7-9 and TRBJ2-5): DTGVSQNPRHKITKRGQNVTFRCDPISEHNRLYWYRQTLGQGPEFLTYFQNEAQLEKSRLLSDRFSAERPKGSFSTLEIQRTEQGDSAMYLCASSLAGGRETQYFGPGTRLLVL.

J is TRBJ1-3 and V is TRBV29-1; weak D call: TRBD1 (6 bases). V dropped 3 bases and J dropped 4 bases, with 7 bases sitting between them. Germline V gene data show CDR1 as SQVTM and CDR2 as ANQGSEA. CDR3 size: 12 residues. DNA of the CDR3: TGCAGCGTTGACAGGGGAGGAAACACCATATATTTT. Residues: CSVDRGGNTIYF.

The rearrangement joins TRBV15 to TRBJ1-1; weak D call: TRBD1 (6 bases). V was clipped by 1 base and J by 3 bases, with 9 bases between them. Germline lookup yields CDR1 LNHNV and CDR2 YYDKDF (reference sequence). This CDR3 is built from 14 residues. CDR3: CATSRARQDTEAFF. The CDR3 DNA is TGTGCCACCAGCAGAGCCCGACAGGACACTGAAGCTTTCTTT. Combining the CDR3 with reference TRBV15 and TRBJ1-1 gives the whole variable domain DAMVIQNPRYQVTQFGKPVTLSCSQTLNHNVMYWYQQKSSQAPKLLFHYYDKDFNNEADTPDNFQSRRPNTSFCFLDIRSPGLGDTAMYLCATSRARQDTEAFFGQGTRLTVV.

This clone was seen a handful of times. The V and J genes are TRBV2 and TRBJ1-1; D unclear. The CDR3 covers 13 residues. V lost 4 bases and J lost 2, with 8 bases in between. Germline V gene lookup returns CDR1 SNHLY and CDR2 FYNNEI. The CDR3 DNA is TGTGCCAGCAGTGGGCAGTCCAACACTGAAGCTTTCTTT. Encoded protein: CASSGQSNTEAFF.

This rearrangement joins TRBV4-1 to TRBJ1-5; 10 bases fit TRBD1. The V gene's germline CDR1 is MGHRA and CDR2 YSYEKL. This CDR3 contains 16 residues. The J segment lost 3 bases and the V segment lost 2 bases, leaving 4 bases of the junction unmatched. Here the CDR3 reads CASSQTGTGDNQPQHF. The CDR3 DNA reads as TGCGCCAGCAGCCAAACCGGGACAGGGGACAATCAGCCCCAGCATTTT.

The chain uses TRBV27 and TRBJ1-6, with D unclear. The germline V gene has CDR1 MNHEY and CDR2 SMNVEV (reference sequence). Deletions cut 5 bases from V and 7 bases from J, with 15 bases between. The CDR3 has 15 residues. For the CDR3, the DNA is TGTGCCAGCAGTCCAACAGTGGACTTGAATTCACCCCTCCACTTT. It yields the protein CASSPTVDLNSPLHF.

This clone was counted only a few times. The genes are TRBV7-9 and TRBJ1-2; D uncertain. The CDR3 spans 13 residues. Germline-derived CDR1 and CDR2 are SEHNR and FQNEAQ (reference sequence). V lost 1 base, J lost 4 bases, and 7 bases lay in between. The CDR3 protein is CASSLGGLYGYTF. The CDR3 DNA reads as TGTGCCAGCAGCTTAGGAGGGCTCTATGGCTACACCTTC.

DNA of the CDR3: TGTGCCAGCGGGGACACAATTTACACTGAAGCTTTCTTT. It yields the protein CASGDTIYTEAFF. The chain uses TRBV6-6 and TRBJ1-1, with a weak D call TRBD1 (6 bases). The V and J ends lost 8 bases and 3 bases respectively, with 13 bases between them. From germline, CDR1 is MNHNY and CDR2 SVGAGI (reference sequence). The CDR3 has 13 amino acids.